These 23 T cell receptor beta chains were all obtained from the same sample, sequenced in a study of cytomegalovirus exposure and HLA in healthy donors. The PCR had 60 Vbeta and 13 Jbeta primers. The table came from immunoSEQ multiplex PCR; TCRdb's copy has only in-frame clones and leaves some out. The repertoire consists of about 130,000 clones, with roughly 18% occurring once and the leading ten covering 2.9%. Sequencing used PBMCs. The receptors originated from a female donor in good health and CMV-seropositive.

V and J are TRBV7-9 and TRBJ2-3; D gene ambiguous. Between the trimmed V and J ends, which lost 5 bases and 6 bases, there was a span of 12 bases. Germline CDR1 is SEHNR and CDR2 is FQNEAQ (reference sequence). The CDR3 runs 13 residues. As DNA, the CDR3 is TGTGCCAGCAGCCCGTCTTATTCGGATACGCAGTATTTT. It yields the protein CASSPSYSDTQYF. The entire variable domain, with the rest obtained from reference TRBV7-9 and TRBJ2-3, is as follows: DTGVSQNPRHKITKRGQNVTFRCDPISEHNRLYWYRQTLGQGPEFLTYFQNEAQLEKSRLLSDRFSAERPKGSFSTLEIQRTEQGDSAMYLCASSPSYSDTQYFGPGTRLTVL.

The table lists this clone with a few counts. V usage is TRBV4-2 and J usage is TRBJ2-1, with 10 bases fitting TRBD2. Germline-derived CDR1 and CDR2 are LGHNA and YNFKEQ. Trimming cost V 0 bases and J 11 bases; bases outside gene matches: 10. The CDR3 length is 16 residues. The chain's CDR3 is CASSQESGGGRGKQFF. DNA of the CDR3: TGTGCCAGCAGCCAAGAAAGCGGGGGGGGTCGCGGGAAGCAGTTCTTC.

This clone was seen a handful of times. The chain couples TRBV5-1 to TRBJ1-1, with D tentatively TRBD1 (5 bases). Trimming removed 0 bases from V and 6 bases from J, with 9 bases in between. The germline gives CDR1 SGHRS, CDR2 YFSETQ. The CDR3 spans 13 residues. CDR3 sequence: CASSLVGGPEAFF. Here the CDR3 DNA reads TGCGCCAGCAGCTTGGTGGGGGGTCCTGAAGCTTTCTTT.

This chain joins TRBV9 and TRBJ2-1, with 14 bases lining up with TRBD2. Germline CDR1 SGDLS, CDR2 YYNGEE. J lost 6 bases, V lost 6 bases, and 5 bases had no gene match. The CDR3 has 15 amino acids. Here the CDR3 reads CASNPTSGRANEQFF. The CDR3 DNA is TGTGCCAGCAACCCGACTAGCGGGAGGGCCAATGAGCAGTTCTTC.

This clone showed up just a few times. The chain joins TRBV6-1 to TRBJ1-2; no clear D gene. The germline V and J ends were trimmed by 11 bases and 4 bases, with 17 bases remaining between them. Germline CDR1 is MNHNS and CDR2 is SASEGT. This CDR3 has 13 amino acids. The CDR3 spells CASARWQPYGYTF. For the CDR3, the DNA is TGTGCCTCCGCCAGGTGGCAGCCCTATGGCTACACCTTC.

The V call is TRBV7-2, the J call TRBJ2-4, with TRBD1 identical over 8 bases. V shed 0 bases and J 6 bases; nucleotides not matched to a gene: 4. CDR3 length: 15 residues. Germline CDR1 SGHTA, CDR2 FQGNSA. CDR3 coding DNA: TGTGCCAGCAGCTTAGCGGGACAGGTTACAAACATTCAGTACTTC. Amino acids: CASSLAGQVTNIQYF.

V is TRBV14 and J is TRBJ1-2; unclear D gene. V lost 0 bases and J lost 2, with 10 bases in between. The CDR3 has 15 amino acids. Germline values: CDR1 SGHDN, CDR2 FVKESK. CDR3 sequence reads: CASSQDWRHNYGYTF. CDR3 DNA: TGTGCCAGCAGCCAAGATTGGCGACACAACTATGGCTACACCTTC.

There are a few counts of this clone. V is TRBV5-6 and J is TRBJ2-5; TRBD2 matches at 14 bases. The CDR3 is 14 amino acids. Germline V lookup: CDR1 SGHDT, CDR2 YYEEEE. Trimming cost V 4 bases and J 4 bases; bases outside gene matches: 0. CDR3 DNA: TGTGCCAGCAGCGGGACTAGCGGGGGAGAGACCCAGTACTTC. Translation: CASSGTSGGETQYF.

This chain uses TRBV5-1 with TRBJ2-2; the D gene is possibly TRBD2 (6 bases). The CDR3 loop spans 18 amino acids. Germline V gives CDR1 SGHRS, CDR2 YFSETQ. The ends were cut back, 1 base at V and 1 base at J, with 17 bases in the middle. The CDR3 is CASSLLLGRDRNTGELFF. The CDR3 region has the DNA TGCGCCAGCAGCTTGTTACTGGGGCGGGACCGGAACACCGGGGAGCTGTTTTTT.

The gene calls are TRBV29-1 and TRBJ2-2; 9 positions agree with TRBD1. Trimming removed 2 bases from V and 7 bases from J; junction bases left unmatched: 11. Looked up from germline, CDR1 is SQVTM and CDR2 is ANQGSEA. The CDR3 runs 16 residues. The CDR3 loop is CSVEPSDRGGSGELFF. CDR3 nucleotide sequence: TGCAGCGTTGAACCGTCGGACAGGGGAGGTAGCGGGGAGCTGTTTTTT.

This chain links TRBV30 with TRBJ1-1, with D tentatively TRBD1 (5 bases). Trimming pared 0 bases from V and 3 bases from J, leaving 11 bases between. Germline lookup yields CDR1 GTSNPN and CDR2 SVGIG (reference sequence). This CDR3 has 14 amino acids. The CDR3 loop reads CAWSVLAGDTEAFF. In nucleotides, the CDR3 is TGTGCCTGGAGTGTACTGGCGGGGGACACTGAAGCTTTCTTT.

This clone came up a few times. The rearrangement joins TRBV10-3 to TRBJ1-5; TRBD1 might be the D (5 bases). The germline V gene has CDR1 ENHRY and CDR2 SYGVKD. This CDR3 has 15 residues. The V and J ends lost 3 bases and 4 bases respectively, with 13 bases between them. The CDR3 loop is CAISDPGVGNQPQHF. CDR3 nucleotide sequence: TGTGCCATCAGTGATCCGGGGGTCGGGAATCAGCCCCAGCATTTT.

Only a few counts were recorded for this clone. V and J are TRBV4-3 and TRBJ2-7; D is ambiguous. The germline V gene has CDR1 LGHNA and CDR2 YSLEER. The CDR3 is made up of 13 amino acids. The V end was cut by 0 bases, the J end by 4 bases, with 7 bases between. The CDR3 nucleotides read TGCGCCAGCAGCCAAGATCGCGGATACGAGCAGTACTTC. Translation gives CASSQDRGYEQYF.

V and J are TRBV5-1 and TRBJ1-2; D might be TRBD1 (5 bases). The V end was cut by 2 bases, the J end by 8 bases, with 13 bases between. CDR3 length: 13 amino acids. CDR1 is SGHRS and CDR2 is YFSETQ in the germline V gene. CDR3 amino acids: CASSFGQGGGYTF. The DNA for the CDR3 is TGCGCCAGCAGCTTCGGGCAGGGAGGCGGCTACACCTTC.

The chain is built from TRBV19 and TRBJ2-7, with TRBD2 matching over 7 bases. The CDR3 covers 12 residues. The germline V gene encodes CDR1 LNHDA and CDR2 SQIVND (reference sequence). With 4 bases clipped from V and 9 bases from J, the junction kept 6 bases outside the gene matches. The chain's CDR3 is CASSTPGGRQYF. CDR3 bases: TGTGCCAGTAGTACTCCGGGGGGTCGGCAGTACTTC.

This clone was detected a few times. The J gene is TRBJ2-1, the V gene TRBV5-6, with 7 bases lining up with TRBD2. Germline V gene lookup returns CDR1 SGHDT and CDR2 YYEEEE. The V gene end was trimmed by 4 bases and the J gene end by 3 bases; junction bases not matched to a gene: 10. CDR3 length equals 16 residues. The CDR3 protein is CASSIYLAEFYNEQFF. The DNA of the CDR3 is TGTGCCAGCAGCATATACCTAGCGGAGTTCTACAATGAGCAGTTCTTC.

The chain combines TRBV6-5 with TRBJ1-1; D not resolved. CDR3 size: 11 residues. Germline values: CDR1 MNHEY, CDR2 SVGAGI. V was pared by 8 bases and J by 6 bases, with 10 bases between. CDR3 nucleotides: TGTGCCAGCCACATTCTCCCTGAAGCTTTCTTT. It encodes CASHILPEAFF.

The chain is built from TRBV6-5 and TRBJ1-6; 7 nucleotides match TRBD1. Looked up from germline, CDR1 is MNHEY and CDR2 is SVGAGI. This CDR3 comprises 14 residues. Unmatched junction bases numbered 9, after V lost 7 bases and J lost 9 bases. CDR3 coding DNA: TGTGCCAGCACCCCCGGGACAGTATTTTCACCCCTCCACTTT. Protein sequence: CASTPGTVFSPLHF.

This clone has a handful of counts. The chain is built from TRBV5-1 and TRBJ1-2, with 7 bases matching TRBD1. Germline trimming cut 5 bases from V and 6 bases from J; bases unmatched to any gene: 10. Germline assignment: CDR1 SGHRS and CDR2 YFSETQ. The CDR3 spans 14 residues. CDR3 nucleotide sequence: TGCGCCAGCAGACACCGGGACAGTGACAATGGCTACACCTTC. Its translation: CASRHRDSDNGYTF. Supplemented by reference TRBV5-1 and TRBJ1-2, the full variable domain reads KAGVTQTPRYLIKTRGQQVTLSCSPISGHRSVSWYQQTPGQGLQFLFEYFSETQRNKGNFPGRFSGRQFSNSRSEMNVSTLELGDSALYLCASRHRDSDNGYTFGSGTRLTVV.

This chain joins TRBV11-2 and TRBJ2-7; the D is unclear. This CDR3 is built from 15 residues. The V end lost 3 bases, the J end lost 2 bases, and 14 bases lay between the germline ends. The germline CDR1 and CDR2 sequences are SGHAT and FQNNGV. The CDR3 spells CASSFGLSATYEQYF. CDR3 in DNA: TGTGCCAGCAGCTTCGGGTTAAGCGCGACCTACGAGCAGTACTTC.

This chain joins TRBV30 and TRBJ2-1; 9 bases match TRBD2. V shed 2 bases and J 10 bases; nucleotides not matched to a gene: 6. Germline V lookup: CDR1 GTSNPN, CDR2 SVGIG (reference sequence). This CDR3 is built from 13 residues. CDR3 coding DNA: TGTGCCTGGAGTATGGCGGGAGGGGAGGAGCAGTTCTTC. Residues: CAWSMAGGEEQFF.

The chain employs TRBV7-8 and TRBJ1-2; no definite D call. This CDR3 spans 17 amino acids. The V end was cut by 0 bases, the J end by 3 bases, with 17 bases between. Per the germline V gene, CDR1 is SGHVS and CDR2 is FQNEAQ. The CDR3: CASSLALSQASDYGYTF. The CDR3, as DNA: TGTGCCAGCAGCTTAGCGCTGTCGCAGGCCTCTGACTATGGCTACACCTTC.

V usage is TRBV15 and J usage is TRBJ2-3; a weak D match, TRBD2 (6 bases). Trimming pared 0 bases from V and 0 bases from J, leaving 25 bases between. CDR3 length equals 21 residues. Germline values: CDR1 LNHNV, CDR2 YYDKDF (reference sequence). The CDR3 region is CATSRDFPFSGLPLSTDTQYF. Written as DNA, the CDR3 is TGTGCCACCAGCAGAGATTTCCCATTTAGCGGTCTCCCTCTTAGCACAGATACGCAGTATTTT.